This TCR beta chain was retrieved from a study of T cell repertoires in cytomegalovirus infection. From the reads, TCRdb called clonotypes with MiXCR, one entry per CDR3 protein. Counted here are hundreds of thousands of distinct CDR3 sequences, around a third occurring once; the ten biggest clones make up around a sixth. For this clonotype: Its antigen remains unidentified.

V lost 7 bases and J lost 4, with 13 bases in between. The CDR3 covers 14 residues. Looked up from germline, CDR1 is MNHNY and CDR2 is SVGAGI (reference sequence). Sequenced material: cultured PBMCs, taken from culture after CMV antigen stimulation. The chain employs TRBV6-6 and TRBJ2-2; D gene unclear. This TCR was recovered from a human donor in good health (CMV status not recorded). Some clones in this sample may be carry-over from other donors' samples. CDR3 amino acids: CASKPGLPTGELFF. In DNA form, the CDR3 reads TGTGCCAGCAAGCCAGGCCTACCCACCGGGGAGCTGTTTTTT.